Sequencing of this TCR beta chain was carried out in a study of T cell responses to AZD1222 COVID-19 vaccine. This CDR3 contains 16 residues. Germline assignment: CDR1 LGHNA and CDR2 YNFKEQ. Trimming removed 1 base from V and 4 bases from J, with 13 bases in between. Here immunoSEQ multiplex PCR was the method, and the copy in TCRdb shows in-frame clones only, minus some. The sample contains about 150,000 clones, less than 90% of which appear only once. A word on this clone: Antigen unknown.

Study-wide points: Mapped onto spike, vaccine-associated CD4 TCRs spanned it and were dominant at 160-218 and 743-854.

The sequence derives from an adult who had recovered from COVID-19. This specimen was peripheral blood, taken after recovery from COVID-19. V and J are TRBV4-2 and TRBJ2-2; possibly TRBD2 for D (6 bases). CDR3: CASSQGPGAGTGELFF. CDR3 in DNA: TGTGCCAGCAGCCAAGGACCGGGAGCGGGCACCGGGGAGCTGTTTTTT.